Below are 13 T cell receptor beta chains sequenced from a single sample in a study of shared clonotypes between healthy human individuals. The data were produced by immunoSEQ multiplex PCR, yet TCRdb's version contains in-frame clones alone and is incomplete. The sample holds under 2,500,000 clones, approximately 96% seen once. Sequencing used naive CD4+ T cells sorted from blood. The subset: CD45RA+ positively selected. All receptors come from a man aged 18 to 30 in good health.

J is TRBJ2-1 and V is TRBV9; TRBD2 matches 11 bases. The V gene's germline CDR1 is SGDLS and CDR2 YYNGEE. The V and J ends lost 0 bases and 14 bases, in that order; junction bases with no gene match: 7. The CDR3 spans 14 residues. This chain's CDR3 is CASSVEGTSGKEFF. The DNA for the CDR3 is TGTGCCAGCAGCGTAGAGGGGACTAGCGGTAAAGAGTTCTTC.

The chain is built from TRBV7-9 and TRBJ2-1; D may be TRBD2 (5 bases). CDR1 and CDR2 (germline): SEHNR, FQNEAQ (reference sequence). The length of the CDR3 is 14 residues. The V gene lost 2 bases and the J gene lost 8 bases, with 13 bases spanning the gap. Written as DNA, the CDR3 is TGTGCCAGCAGCTTAAGATCCGGGGTCGATGAGCAGTTCTTC. The encoded protein is CASSLRSGVDEQFF.

The rearrangement links TRBV2 to TRBJ2-7, with a possible D match to TRBD2 (6 bases). Per the germline V gene, CDR1 is SNHLY and CDR2 is FYNNEI. The V gene lost 0 bases and the J gene lost 6 bases, with 12 bases spanning the gap. There are 14 residues in the CDR3. CDR3 region: CASSEARVGGEQYF. In nucleotides, the CDR3 is TGTGCCAGCAGTGAAGCGCGGGTGGGGGGCGAGCAGTACTTC.

The rearrangement links TRBV7-9 to TRBJ1-3; perhaps TRBD1 as D (6 bases). The germline V gene encodes CDR1 SEHNR and CDR2 FQNEAQ (reference sequence). The CDR3 runs to 16 residues. Trimming shortened V by 5 bases and J by 0 bases, and 14 bases separated the two germline ends. CDR3 sequence reads: CASSPHHRDSGNTIYF. In nucleotides, the CDR3 is TGTGCCAGCAGCCCCCACCACAGGGACTCTGGAAACACCATATATTTT. Full variable domain (outside the CDR3, taken from reference TRBV7-9 and TRBJ1-3): DTGVSQNPRHKITKRGQNVTFRCDPISEHNRLYWYRQTLGQGPEFLTYFQNEAQLEKSRLLSDRFSAERPKGSFSTLEIQRTEQGDSAMYLCASSPHHRDSGNTIYFGEGSWLTVV.

The chain recombines TRBV7-8 with TRBJ2-7; TRBD1 matches at 7 bases. V shed 3 bases, J shed 2 bases, and the junction held 4 bases outside the gene matches. The CDR3 spans 14 residues. The germline V gene has CDR1 SGHVS and CDR2 FQNEAQ. This CDR3 is CASSLVQGAYEQYF. CDR3 nucleotides: TGTGCCAGCAGCTTGGTCCAGGGGGCCTACGAGCAGTACTTC. The variable domain in full, completed from reference TRBV7-8 and TRBJ2-7, reads GAGVSQSPRYKVAKRGQDVALRCDPISGHVSLFWYQQALGQGPEFLTYFQNEAQLDKSGLPSDRFFAERPEGSVSTLKIQRTQQEDSAVYLCASSLVQGAYEQYFGPGTRLTVT.

This clone was seen only a few times. Different DNA sequences within this sample yield the same CDR3. This chain joins TRBV11-2 and TRBJ1-2; no clear D. This CDR3 is 11 amino acids long. Between the trimmed V and J ends, which lost 4 bases and 2 bases, there was a span of 2 bases. CDR1 is SGHAT and CDR2 is FQNNGV in the germline V gene. CDR3 in DNA: TGTGCCAGCAGCTCGAACTATGGCTACACCTTC. Encoded protein: CASSSNYGYTF.

The V and J genes are TRBV7-2 and TRBJ2-7, with 7 bases fitting TRBD1. The CDR3 consists of 15 residues. Germline V lookup: CDR1 SGHTA, CDR2 FQGNSA. V lost 1 base and J lost 1; bases outside the gene matches: 4. The CDR3 DNA is TGTGCCAGCAGCTTAGTCGGACAGGCGTCCTACGAGCAGTACTTC. Translated, it gives CASSLVGQASYEQYF.

This rearrangement joins TRBV6-5 to TRBJ1-1, with a weak D call TRBD1 (6 bases). CDR1 MNHEY and CDR2 SVGAGI come from the germline V gene. The CDR3 has 14 amino acids. With 6 bases removed from V and 1 base from J, the gap between germline ends came to 12 bases. The CDR3 DNA is TGTGCCAGCAGCCCACCCAGGGGGAACACTGAAGCTTTCTTT. Translated, it gives CASSPPRGNTEAFF.

The chain is built from TRBV14 and TRBJ2-3; 8 nucleotides line up with TRBD2. There are 16 residues in the CDR3. Per the germline V gene, CDR1 is SGHDN and CDR2 is FVKESK. The trim removed 3 bases at V and 4 bases at J, leaving 9 bases unmatched. This CDR3 is CASSQAWRTSSDTQYF. The CDR3 region has the DNA TGTGCCAGCAGCCAGGCCTGGCGGACTAGCTCAGATACGCAGTATTTT.

This chain uses TRBV18 with TRBJ2-7; 9 bases are shared with TRBD2. CDR1 is KGHSH and CDR2 is LQKENI in the germline V gene. The V gene end was trimmed by 2 bases and the J gene end by 5 bases; junction bases not matched to a gene: 4. CDR3 size: 14 residues. The CDR3 DNA is TGTGCCAGCTCACCAGGGGTAGCGGGAGACGAGCAGTACTTC. Protein sequence: CASSPGVAGDEQYF.

This clone was detected once. The chain couples TRBV5-1 to TRBJ2-1, with TRBD2 identical over 9 bases. With 4 bases clipped from V and 6 bases from J, the junction kept 8 bases outside the gene matches. Germline loops: CDR1 SGHRS, CDR2 YFSETQ. This CDR3 comprises 15 residues. CDR3 in amino acids: CASSRTSGLRNEQFF. In DNA, the CDR3 is TGCGCCAGCAGCCGTACTAGCGGGCTACGCAATGAGCAGTTCTTC.

The gene calls are TRBV11-2 and TRBJ2-3, with D maybe TRBD2 (5 bases). This CDR3 is built from 14 residues. Germline V CDR1 and CDR2: SGHAT, FQNNGV. V was clipped by 4 bases and J by 2 bases, with 10 bases between them. The chain's CDR3 is CASSSGIVTDTQYF. CDR3 in DNA: TGTGCCAGCAGCTCCGGGATTGTCACAGATACGCAGTATTTT.

The chain recombines TRBV18 with TRBJ2-3; D assignment may be TRBD1 or TRBD2 (5 bases each). Trimming pared 0 bases from V and 2 bases from J, leaving 12 bases between. CDR3 length equals 16 residues. Germline V gene sequence: CDR1 KGHSH, CDR2 LQKENI. CDR3 residues: CASSPPNGGPTDTQYF. The CDR3 DNA follows: TGTGCCAGCTCACCACCGAATGGGGGACCCACAGATACGCAGTATTTT.